A selection of T cell receptor beta chains follows, all from one sample in a study of blood T cells in healthy people across ages. TCRdb reprocessed the 5' RACE reads with MiXCR, giving one entry per CDR3 protein. The sample includes 550,000 to 800,000 distinct CDR3 sequences, about 30% of them seen just once. Sample: blood. Receptor source: a woman older than 75 in good health. Each CDR3 is given with its conserved first and last residue. D genes are given only for firm matches. A row's size may be missing; if present it is once, few, many or a size class.

clone_size	v_call	j_call	d_call	cdr3_nt	cdr3_aa
NA	TRBV9	TRBJ2-1	TRBD1	TGTGCCAGCAGCTCACAGGGGGCGGGATACAATGAGCAGTTCTTC	CASSSQGAGYNEQFF
many	TRBV4-1	TRBJ1-2	TRBD1	TGCGCCAGCAGCCAAGCTGGGACAGGGGGGTATGGCTACACCTTC	CASSQAGTGGYGYTF
many	TRBV20-1	TRBJ1-5	TRBD1	TGCAGTGCTAGAGATTCGACAGGGGGCGGTCAGCCCCAGCATTTT	CSARDSTGGGQPQHF
NA	TRBV7-2	TRBJ2-7	TRBD1	TGTGCCAGCAGCTTAGGCTGGTCGGGGGACAGGGTCTCCTACGAGCAGTACTTC	CASSLGWSGDRVSYEQYF
NA	TRBV29-1	TRBJ1-2	NA	TGCAGCGTTCCAGGACTTTTCCGAGATGGCTACACCTTC	CSVPGLFRDGYTF
many	TRBV5-5	TRBJ2-1	NA	TGTGCCAGCAGCCAACAGTGGAATGAGCAGTTCTTC	CASSQQWNEQFF
many	TRBV7-9	TRBJ1-6	NA	TGTGCCAGCAGTTACTCCACAGGGCCCGGAGGTTCACCCCTCCACTTT	CASSYSTGPGGSPLHF
few	TRBV20-1	TRBJ1-6	NA	TGCAGTCCTCACAGGAGCGAAAATTCACCCCTCCACTTT	CSPHRSENSPLHF
many	TRBV3-1	TRBJ2-4	NA	TGTGCCAGCAGCCATTCAGGGATGGACATTCAGTACTTC	CASSHSGMDIQYF
NA	TRBV18	TRBJ2-5	NA	TGTGCCAGCTCACCTCGTCAAGGTATCGACGAGCGGTACTTC	CASSPRQGIDERYF
NA	TRBV11-3	TRBJ2-1	TRBD1	TGTGCCAGCAGCCTACAGGGGCATGCTGAGCAGTTCTTC	CASSLQGHAEQFF
NA	TRBV7-9	TRBJ2-1	TRBD2	TGTGCCAGCAGCGACCTAGCGGGGGGGACCTACAATGAGCAGTTCTTC	CASSDLAGGTYNEQFF
NA	TRBV5-6	TRBJ1-1	TRBD1	TGTGCCAGCAGCGAAGACTACAGGGGTCACACTGAAGCTTTCTTT	CASSEDYRGHTEAFF
many	TRBV7-3	TRBJ1-1	NA	TGTGCCAGCAGCTTAACAGCAGGGAATACTGAAGCTTTCTTT	CASSLTAGNTEAFF
many	TRBV10-3	TRBJ2-5	TRBD2	TGTGCCGCATACGGGGAGGGGAGAGAGACCCAGTACTTC	CAAYGEGRETQYF
NA	TRBV30	TRBJ1-1	NA	TGTGCCTGGACCGAGAGGGACTGGGGAGCTTTCTTT	CAWTERDWGAFF